The clone carrying this TCR beta chain was counted between two and nine times. The antigen is unknown. These data come from a study of blood T cells in healthy people across ages. Then a second PCR, running about 6 to 11 cycles, was carried out with a sample-barcoded 5' primer and a J-beta primer mix. TCRdb fed the 5' RACE reads into MiXCR, producing one record per CDR3 protein. Counted here are around 1,800,000 distinct CDR3 sequences, about 39% occurring once; the ten biggest clones make up 20% to 25%. Caucasian, healthy and from Russia, the donors were aged between about 6 and 90. Extraction yielded at least 6 micrograms of total RNA per sample. This CDR3 is built from 18 residues. Germline assignment: CDR1 MNHEY and CDR2 SMNVEV (reference sequence). The junction had 9 bases not matched to a gene; V was cut back by 5 bases and J by 0 bases. Study conclusions and caveats: Donor CMV status, an unknown factor, possibly confounded changes in expanded clonotypes. Long-lived donors exceeded aged donors in naive CD4+ cells and diversity.

The sequence was collected from a human donor in good health. This sequence joins TRBV27 and TRBJ2-2, with 10 bases aligning to TRBD2. Sequenced sample: blood. In DNA form, the CDR3 reads TGTGCCAGCAGTATCTTAAAAGCGGGGGGGGCGAACACCGGGGAGCTGTTTTTT. Amino acid sequence: CASSILKAGGANTGELFF.